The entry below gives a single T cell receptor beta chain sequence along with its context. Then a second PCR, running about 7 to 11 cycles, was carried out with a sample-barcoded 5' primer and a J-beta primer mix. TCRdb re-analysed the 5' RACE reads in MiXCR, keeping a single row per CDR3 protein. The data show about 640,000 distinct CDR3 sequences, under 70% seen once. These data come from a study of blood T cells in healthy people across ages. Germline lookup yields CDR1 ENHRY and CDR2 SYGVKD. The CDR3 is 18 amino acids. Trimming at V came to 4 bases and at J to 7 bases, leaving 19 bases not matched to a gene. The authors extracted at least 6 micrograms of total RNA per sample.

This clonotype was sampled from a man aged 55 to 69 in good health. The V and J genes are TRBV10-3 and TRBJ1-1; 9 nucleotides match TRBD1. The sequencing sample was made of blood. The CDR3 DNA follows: TGTGCCATCAGTGCCTCATGGGGGACAGGGAGGGCGAACGGTGAAGCTTTCTTT. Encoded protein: CAISASWGTGRANGEAFF.